This T cell receptor (beta chain) was obtained from a study of Ad26.COV2.S vaccination and SARS-CoV-2 variants. Study-level points and caveats: Non-spike TCR breadth did not differ much between vaccine and placebo recipients.

The V end was cut by 3 bases, the J end by 3 bases, with 11 bases between. This CDR3 spans 14 amino acids. CDR1 and CDR2 (germline): KGHSH, LQKENI. Clones were read by immunoSEQ multiplex PCR, and TCRdb kept only the in-frame ones, dropping some. Here the sample spans about 390,000 clones, about nine tenths being singletons. This clone is a singleton in its sample. What it recognizes is unknown. Treatment indicated: 15 to 20 received Ad26.COV2.S at low or high dose, single or two shots; about 5 received placebo; per-sample allocation not given. Sampling took place 63 days after the first vaccine or placebo injection.

The J gene is TRBJ1-1, the V gene TRBV18; no reliable D call. The clonotype comes from a person aged 18-65 years who received the Ad26.COV2.S COVID-19 vaccine or a placebo. Here the sequenced sample was peripheral blood, taken in a trial of Ad26.COV2.S vaccine versus placebo. CDR3 in amino acids: CASSPAGGDTEAFF. The CDR3 DNA reads TGTGCCAGCTCACCCGCCGGAGGCGACACTGAAGCTTTCTTT.